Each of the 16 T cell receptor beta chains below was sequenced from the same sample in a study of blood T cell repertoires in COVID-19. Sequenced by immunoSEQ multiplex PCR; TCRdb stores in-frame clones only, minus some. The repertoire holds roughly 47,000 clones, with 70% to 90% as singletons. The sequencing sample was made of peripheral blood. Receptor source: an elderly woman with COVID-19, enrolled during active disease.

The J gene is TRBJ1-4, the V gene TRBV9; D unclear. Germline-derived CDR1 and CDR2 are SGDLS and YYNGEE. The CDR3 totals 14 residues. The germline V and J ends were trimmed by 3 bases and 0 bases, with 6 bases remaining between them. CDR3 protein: CASSEIATNEKLFF. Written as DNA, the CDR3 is TGTGCCAGCAGCGAAATCGCAACTAATGAAAAACTGTTTTTT.

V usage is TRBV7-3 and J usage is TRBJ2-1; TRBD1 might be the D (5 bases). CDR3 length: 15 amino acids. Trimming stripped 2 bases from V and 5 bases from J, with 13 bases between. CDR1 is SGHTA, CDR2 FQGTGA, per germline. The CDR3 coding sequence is TGTGCCAGCAGCTTACAGGGCCAGCGTAACAATGAGCAGTTCTTC. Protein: CASSLQGQRNNEQFF.

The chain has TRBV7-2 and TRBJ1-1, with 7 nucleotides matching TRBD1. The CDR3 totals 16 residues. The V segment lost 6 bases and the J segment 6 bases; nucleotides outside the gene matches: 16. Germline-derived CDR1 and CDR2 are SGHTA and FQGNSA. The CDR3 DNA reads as TGTGCCAGCAGAAGCATCGGTTGGGACAGAAAGGCTGAAGCTTTCTTT. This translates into CASRSIGWDRKAEAFF.

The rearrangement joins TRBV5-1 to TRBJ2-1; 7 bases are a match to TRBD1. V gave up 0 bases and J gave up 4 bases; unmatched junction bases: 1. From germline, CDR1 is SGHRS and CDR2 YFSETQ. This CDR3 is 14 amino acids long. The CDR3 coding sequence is TGCGCCAGCAGCTTGGGGACAGGATACAATGAGCAGTTCTTC. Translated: CASSLGTGYNEQFF.

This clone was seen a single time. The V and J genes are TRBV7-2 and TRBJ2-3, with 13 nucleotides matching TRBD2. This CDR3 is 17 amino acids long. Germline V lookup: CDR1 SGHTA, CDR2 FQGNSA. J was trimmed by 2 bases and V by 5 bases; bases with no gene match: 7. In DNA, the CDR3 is TGTGCCAGCAGCCCCCGGGGACTAGCGGGACCCACAGATACGCAGTATTTT. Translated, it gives CASSPRGLAGPTDTQYF.

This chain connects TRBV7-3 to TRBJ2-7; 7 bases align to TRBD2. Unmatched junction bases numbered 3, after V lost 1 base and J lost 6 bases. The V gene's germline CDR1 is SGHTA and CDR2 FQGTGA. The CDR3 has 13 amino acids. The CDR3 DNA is TGTGCCAGCAGCTTAAGCCTAGCGGTCGAGCAGTACTTC. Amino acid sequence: CASSLSLAVEQYF.

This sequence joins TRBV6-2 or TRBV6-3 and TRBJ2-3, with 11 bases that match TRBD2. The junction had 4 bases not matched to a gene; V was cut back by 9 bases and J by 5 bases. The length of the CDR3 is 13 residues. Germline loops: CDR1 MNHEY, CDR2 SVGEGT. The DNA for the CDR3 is TGTGCCAGTAGCGGGGGGGCCATAGATACGCAGTATTTT. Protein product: CASSGGAIDTQYF.

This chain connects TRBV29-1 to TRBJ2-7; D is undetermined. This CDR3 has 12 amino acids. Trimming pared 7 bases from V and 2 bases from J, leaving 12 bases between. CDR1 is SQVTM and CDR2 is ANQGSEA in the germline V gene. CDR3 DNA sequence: TGCAGCGCCTGGGCCAAACCCTACGAGCAGTACTTC. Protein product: CSAWAKPYEQYF.

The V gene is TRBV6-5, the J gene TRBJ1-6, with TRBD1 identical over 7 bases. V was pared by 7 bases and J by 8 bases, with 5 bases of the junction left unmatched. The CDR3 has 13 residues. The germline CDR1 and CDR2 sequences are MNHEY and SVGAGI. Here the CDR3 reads CASNRDRYSPLHF. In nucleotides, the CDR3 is TGTGCCAGCAACCGGGACAGATATTCACCCCTCCACTTT.

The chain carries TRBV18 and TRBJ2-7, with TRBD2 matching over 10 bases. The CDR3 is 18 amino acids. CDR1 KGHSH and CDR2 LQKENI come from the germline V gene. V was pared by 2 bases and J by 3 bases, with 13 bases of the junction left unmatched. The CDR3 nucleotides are TGTGCCAGCTCACCAACTCTAGCGGGAGTTACTTTAGTCTACGAGCAGTACTTC. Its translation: CASSPTLAGVTLVYEQYF.

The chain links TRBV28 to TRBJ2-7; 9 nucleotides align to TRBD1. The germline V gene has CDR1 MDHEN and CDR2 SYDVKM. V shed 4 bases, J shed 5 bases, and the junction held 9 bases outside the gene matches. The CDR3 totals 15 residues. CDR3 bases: TGTGCCAGCAGTTCTCCTGCCCGACAGGGGGACGAGCAGTACTTC. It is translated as CASSSPARQGDEQYF.

DNA for the CDR3: TGTGCCAGCAGCCGTCTTGGGAGCTACGAGCAGTACTTC. Protein sequence: CASSRLGSYEQYF. This sequence joins TRBV3-1 (or the pseudogene TRBV3-2) and TRBJ2-7; weak D call: TRBD2 (5 bases). Per germline, CDR1 LGHDT and CDR2 YNNKEL (reference sequence). The CDR3 contains 13 residues. The germline V and J ends were trimmed by 4 bases and 3 bases, with 10 bases remaining between them.

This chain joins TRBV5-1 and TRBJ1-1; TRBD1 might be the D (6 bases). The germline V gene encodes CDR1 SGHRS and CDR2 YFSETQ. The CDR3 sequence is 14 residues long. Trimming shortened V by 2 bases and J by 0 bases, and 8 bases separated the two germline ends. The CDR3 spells CASSFRGMNTEAFF. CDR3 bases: TGCGCCAGCAGCTTCAGGGGAATGAACACTGAAGCTTTCTTT.

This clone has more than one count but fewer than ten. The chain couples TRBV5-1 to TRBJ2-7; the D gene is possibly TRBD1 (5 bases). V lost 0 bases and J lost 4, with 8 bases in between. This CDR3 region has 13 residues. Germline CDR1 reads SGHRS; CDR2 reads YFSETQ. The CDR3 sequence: CASSLEGEYEQYF. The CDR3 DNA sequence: TGCGCCAGCAGCTTGGAAGGGGAATACGAGCAGTACTTC.

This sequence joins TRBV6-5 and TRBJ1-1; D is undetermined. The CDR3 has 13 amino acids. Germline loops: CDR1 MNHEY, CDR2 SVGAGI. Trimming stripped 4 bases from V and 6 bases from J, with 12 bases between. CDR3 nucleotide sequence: TGTGCCAGCAGTTCGGGAGGGAGCGCTGAAGCTTTCTTT. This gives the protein CASSSGGSAEAFF.

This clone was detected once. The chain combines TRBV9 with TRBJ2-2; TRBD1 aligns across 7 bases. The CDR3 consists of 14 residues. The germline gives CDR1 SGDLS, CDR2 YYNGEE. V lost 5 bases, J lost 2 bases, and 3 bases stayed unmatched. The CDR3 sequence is CASRTGINTGELFF. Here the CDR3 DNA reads TGTGCCAGCAGGACAGGGATCAACACCGGGGAGCTGTTTTTT. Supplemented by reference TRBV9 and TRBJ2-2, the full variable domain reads DSGVTQTPKHLITATGQRVTLRCSPRSGDLSVYWYQQSLDQGLQFLIQYYNGEERAKGNILERFSAQQFPDLHSELNLSSLELGDSALYFCASRTGINTGELFFGEGSRLTVL.